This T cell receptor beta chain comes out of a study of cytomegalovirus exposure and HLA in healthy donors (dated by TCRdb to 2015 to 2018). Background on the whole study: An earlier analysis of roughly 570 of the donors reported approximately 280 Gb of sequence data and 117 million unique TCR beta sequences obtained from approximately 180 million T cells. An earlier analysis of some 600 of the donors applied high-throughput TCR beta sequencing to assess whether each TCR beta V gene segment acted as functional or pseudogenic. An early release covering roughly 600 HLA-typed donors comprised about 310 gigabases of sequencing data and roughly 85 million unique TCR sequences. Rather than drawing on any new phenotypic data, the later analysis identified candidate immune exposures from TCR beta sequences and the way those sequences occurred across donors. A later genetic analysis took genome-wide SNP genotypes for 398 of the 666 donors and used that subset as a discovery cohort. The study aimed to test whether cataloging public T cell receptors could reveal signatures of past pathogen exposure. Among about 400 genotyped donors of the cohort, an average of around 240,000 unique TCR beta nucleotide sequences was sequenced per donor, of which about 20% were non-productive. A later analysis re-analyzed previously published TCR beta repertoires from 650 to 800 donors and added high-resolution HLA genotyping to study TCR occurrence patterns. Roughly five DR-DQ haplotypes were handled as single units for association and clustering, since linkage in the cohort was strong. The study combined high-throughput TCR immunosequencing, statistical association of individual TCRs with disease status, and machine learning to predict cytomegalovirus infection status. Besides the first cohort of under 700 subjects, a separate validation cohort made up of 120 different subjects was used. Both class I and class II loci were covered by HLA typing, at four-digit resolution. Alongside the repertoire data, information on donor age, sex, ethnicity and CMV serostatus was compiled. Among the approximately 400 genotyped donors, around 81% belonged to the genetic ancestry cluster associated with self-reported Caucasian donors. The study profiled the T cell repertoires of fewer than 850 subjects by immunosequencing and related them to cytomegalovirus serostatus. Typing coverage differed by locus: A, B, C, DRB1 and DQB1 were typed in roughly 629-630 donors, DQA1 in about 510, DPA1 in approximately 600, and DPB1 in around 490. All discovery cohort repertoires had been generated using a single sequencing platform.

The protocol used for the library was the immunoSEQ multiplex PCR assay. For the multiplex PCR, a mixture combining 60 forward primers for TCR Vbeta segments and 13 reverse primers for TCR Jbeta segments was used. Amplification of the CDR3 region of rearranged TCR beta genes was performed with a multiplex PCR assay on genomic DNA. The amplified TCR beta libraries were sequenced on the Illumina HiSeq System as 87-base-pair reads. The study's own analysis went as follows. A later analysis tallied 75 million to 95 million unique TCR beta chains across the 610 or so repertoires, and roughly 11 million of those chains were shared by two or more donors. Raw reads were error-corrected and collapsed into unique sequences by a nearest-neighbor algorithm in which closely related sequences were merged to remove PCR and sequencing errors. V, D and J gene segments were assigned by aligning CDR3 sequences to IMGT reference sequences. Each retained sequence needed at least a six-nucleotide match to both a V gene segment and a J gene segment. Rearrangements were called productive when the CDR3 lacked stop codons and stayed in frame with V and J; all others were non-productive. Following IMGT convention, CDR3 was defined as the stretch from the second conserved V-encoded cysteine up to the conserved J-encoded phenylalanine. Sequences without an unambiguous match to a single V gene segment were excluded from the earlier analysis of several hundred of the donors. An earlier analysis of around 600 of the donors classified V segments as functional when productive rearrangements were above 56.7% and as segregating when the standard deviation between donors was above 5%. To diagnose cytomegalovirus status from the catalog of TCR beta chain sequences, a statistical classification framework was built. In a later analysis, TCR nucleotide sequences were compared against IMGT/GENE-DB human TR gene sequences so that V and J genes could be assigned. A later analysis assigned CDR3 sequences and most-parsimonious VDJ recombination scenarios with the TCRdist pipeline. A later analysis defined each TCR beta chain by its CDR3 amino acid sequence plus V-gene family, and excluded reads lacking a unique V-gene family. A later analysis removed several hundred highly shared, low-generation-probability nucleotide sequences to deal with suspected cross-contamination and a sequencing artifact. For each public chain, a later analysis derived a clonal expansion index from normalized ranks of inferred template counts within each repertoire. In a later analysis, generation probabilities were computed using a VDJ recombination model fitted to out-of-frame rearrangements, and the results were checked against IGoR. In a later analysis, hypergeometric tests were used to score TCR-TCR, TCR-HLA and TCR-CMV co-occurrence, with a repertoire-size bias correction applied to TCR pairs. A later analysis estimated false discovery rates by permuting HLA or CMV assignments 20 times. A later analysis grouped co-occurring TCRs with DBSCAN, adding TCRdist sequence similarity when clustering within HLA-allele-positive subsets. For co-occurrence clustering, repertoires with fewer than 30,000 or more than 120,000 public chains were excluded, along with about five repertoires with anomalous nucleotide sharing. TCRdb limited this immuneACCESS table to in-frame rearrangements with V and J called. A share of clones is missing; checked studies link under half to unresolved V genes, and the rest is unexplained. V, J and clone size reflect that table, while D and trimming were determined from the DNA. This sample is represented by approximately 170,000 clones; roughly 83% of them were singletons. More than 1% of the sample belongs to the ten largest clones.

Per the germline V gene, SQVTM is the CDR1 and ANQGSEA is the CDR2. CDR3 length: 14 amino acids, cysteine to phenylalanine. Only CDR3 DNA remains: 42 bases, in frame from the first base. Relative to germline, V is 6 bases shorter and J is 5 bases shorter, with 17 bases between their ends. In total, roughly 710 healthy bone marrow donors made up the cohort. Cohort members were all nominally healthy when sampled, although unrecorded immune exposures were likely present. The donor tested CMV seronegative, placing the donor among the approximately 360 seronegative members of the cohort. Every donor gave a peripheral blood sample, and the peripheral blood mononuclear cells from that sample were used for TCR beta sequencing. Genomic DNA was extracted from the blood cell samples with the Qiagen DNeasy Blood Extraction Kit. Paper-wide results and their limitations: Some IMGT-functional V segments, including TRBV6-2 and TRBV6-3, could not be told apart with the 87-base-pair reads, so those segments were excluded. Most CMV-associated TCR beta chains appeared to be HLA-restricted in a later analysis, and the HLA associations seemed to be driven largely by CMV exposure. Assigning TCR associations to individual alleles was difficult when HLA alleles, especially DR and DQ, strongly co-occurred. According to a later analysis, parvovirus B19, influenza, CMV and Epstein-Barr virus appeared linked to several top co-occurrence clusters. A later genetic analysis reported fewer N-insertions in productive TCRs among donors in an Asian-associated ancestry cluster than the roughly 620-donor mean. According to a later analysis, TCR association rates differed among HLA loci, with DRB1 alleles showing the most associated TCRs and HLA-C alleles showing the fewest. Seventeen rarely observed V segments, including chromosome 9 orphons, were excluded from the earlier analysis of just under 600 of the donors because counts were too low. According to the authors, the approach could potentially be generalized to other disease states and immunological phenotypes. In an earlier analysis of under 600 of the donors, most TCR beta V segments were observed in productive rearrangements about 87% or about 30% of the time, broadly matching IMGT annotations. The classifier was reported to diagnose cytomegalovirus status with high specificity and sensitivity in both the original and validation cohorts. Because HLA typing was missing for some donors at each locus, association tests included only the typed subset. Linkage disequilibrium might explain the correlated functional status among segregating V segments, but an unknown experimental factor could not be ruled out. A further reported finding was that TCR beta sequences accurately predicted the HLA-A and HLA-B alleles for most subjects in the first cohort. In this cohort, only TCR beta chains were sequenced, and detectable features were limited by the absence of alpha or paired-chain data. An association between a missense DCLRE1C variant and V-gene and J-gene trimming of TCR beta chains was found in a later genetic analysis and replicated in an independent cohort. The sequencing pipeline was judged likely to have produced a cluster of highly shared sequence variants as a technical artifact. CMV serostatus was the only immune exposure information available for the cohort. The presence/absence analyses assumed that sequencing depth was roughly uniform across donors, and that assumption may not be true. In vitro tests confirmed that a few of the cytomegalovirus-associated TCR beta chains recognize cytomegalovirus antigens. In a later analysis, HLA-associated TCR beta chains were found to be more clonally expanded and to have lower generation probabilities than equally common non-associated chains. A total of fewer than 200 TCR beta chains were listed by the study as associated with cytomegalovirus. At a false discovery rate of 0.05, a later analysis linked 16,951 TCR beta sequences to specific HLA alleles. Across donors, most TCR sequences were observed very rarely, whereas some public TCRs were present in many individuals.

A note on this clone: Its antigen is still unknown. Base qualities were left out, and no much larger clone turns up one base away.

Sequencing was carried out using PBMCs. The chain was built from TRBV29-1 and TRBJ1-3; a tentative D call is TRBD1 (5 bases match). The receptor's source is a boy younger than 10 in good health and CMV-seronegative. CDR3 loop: CSVAAGGFRNTIYF. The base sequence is TGCAGCGTCGCAGCGGGGGGTTTCCGAAACACCATATATTTT.